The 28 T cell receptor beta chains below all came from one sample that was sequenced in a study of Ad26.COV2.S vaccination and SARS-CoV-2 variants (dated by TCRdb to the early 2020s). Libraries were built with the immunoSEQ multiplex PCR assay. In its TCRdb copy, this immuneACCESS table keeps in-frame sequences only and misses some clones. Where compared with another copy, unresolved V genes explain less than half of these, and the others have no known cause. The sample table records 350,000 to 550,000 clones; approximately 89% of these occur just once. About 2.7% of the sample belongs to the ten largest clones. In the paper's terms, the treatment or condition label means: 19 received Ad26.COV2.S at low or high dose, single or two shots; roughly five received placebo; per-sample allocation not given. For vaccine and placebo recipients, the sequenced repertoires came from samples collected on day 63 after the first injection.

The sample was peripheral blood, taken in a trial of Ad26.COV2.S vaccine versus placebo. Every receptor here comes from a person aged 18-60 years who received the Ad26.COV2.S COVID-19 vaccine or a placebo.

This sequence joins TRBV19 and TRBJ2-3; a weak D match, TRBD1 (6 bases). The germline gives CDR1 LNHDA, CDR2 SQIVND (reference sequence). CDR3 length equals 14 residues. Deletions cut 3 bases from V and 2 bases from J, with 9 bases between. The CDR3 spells CASSIRDNTDTQYF. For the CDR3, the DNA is TGTGCCAGTAGTATCCGGGACAACACAGATACGCAGTATTTT.

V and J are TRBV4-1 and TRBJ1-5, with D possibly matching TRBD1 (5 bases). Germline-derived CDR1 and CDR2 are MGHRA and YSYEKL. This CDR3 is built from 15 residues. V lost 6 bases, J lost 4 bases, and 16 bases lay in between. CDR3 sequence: CASRGGTGINQPQHF. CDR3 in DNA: TGCGCCAGCAGAGGTGGGACGGGGATTAATCAGCCCCAGCATTTT.

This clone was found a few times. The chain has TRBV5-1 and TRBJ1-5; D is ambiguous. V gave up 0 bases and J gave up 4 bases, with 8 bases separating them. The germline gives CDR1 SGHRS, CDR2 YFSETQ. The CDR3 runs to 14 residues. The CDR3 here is CASSLEQPNQPQHF. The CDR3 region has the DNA TGCGCCAGCAGCTTGGAACAGCCTAATCAGCCCCAGCATTTT.

For the CDR3, the DNA is TGTGCCAGCAGGGAGGGACTAGCGGGAGATGAGCAGTTCTTC. Translating gives CASREGLAGDEQFF. J is TRBJ2-1 and V is TRBV2, with 14 nucleotides matching TRBD2. The CDR3 extends over 14 amino acids. Germline lookup yields CDR1 SNHLY and CDR2 FYNNEI. V lost 6 bases and J lost 8; bases outside the gene matches: 3.

The CDR3 sequence: CASSRGGLTYNSPLHF. CDR3 DNA: TGTGCCAGCAGCCGGGGGGGGCTAACCTATAATTCACCCCTCCACTTT. This sequence joins TRBV4-2 and TRBJ1-6, with a tentative D call TRBD1 (6 bases). The CDR3 has 16 amino acids. V lost 4 bases and J lost 2, with 12 bases in between. The germline CDR1 and CDR2 sequences are LGHNA and YNFKEQ.

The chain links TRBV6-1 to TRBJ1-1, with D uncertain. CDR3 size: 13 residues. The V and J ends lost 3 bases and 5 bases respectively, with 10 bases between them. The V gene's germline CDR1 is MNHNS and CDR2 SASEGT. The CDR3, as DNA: TGTGCCAGCAGTGAGTGGGATACAACTGAAGCTTTCTTT. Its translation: CASSEWDTTEAFF.

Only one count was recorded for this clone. CDR3: CASSQGVRERSGEQFF. CDR3 in DNA: TGTGCCAGCAGCCAAGGGGTCCGGGAGCGTTCTGGTGAGCAGTTCTTC. The chain joins TRBV4-2 to TRBJ2-1, with D perhaps TRBD2 (6 bases). This CDR3 region has 16 residues. CDR1 LGHNA and CDR2 YNFKEQ come from the germline V gene. V was clipped by 1 base and J by 9 bases, with 19 bases between them.

The CDR3 DNA reads TGTGCCAGCAGTGAACAACTAGCTTCCTCGAAGCCTTTCTTT. Its protein product is CASSEQLASSKPFF. The chain employs TRBV2 and TRBJ1-1; D remains ambiguous. Germline V gene lookup returns CDR1 SNHLY and CDR2 FYNNEI. Trimming pared 2 bases from V and 12 bases from J, leaving 19 bases between. The CDR3 is 14 amino acids.

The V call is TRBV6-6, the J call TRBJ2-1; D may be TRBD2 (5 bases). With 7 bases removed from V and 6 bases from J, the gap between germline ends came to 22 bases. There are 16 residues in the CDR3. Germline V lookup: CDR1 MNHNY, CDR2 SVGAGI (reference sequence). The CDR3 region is CASTPSGVSPGNEQFF. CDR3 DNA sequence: TGTGCCAGCACCCCCTCCGGGGTTAGCCCGGGCAATGAGCAGTTCTTC.

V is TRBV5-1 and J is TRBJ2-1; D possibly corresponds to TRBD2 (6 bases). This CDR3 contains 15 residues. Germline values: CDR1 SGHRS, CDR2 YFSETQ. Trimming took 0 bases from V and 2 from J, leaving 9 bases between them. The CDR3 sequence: CASSLVGRTYNEQFF. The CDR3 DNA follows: TGCGCCAGCAGCTTGGTGGGGAGGACCTACAATGAGCAGTTCTTC.

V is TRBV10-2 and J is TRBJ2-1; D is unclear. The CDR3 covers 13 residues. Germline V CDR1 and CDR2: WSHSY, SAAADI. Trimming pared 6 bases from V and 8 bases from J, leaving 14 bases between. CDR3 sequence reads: CASRVLSRDEQFF. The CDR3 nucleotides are TGCGCCAGCAGGGTCCTTAGCCGCGATGAGCAGTTCTTC.

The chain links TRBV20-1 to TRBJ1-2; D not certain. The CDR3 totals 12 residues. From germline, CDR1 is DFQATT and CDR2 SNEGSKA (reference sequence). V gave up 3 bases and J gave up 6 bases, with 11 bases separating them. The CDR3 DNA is TGCAGTGCTAGTCCCTTTGGGGATGGCTACACCTTC. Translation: CSASPFGDGYTF.

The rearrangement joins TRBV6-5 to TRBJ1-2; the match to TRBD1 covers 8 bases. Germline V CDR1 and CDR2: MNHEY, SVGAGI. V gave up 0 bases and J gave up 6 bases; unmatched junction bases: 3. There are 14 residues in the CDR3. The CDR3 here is CASSYSGQGNGYTF. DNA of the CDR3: TGTGCCAGCAGTTACTCAGGACAGGGAAATGGCTACACCTTC.

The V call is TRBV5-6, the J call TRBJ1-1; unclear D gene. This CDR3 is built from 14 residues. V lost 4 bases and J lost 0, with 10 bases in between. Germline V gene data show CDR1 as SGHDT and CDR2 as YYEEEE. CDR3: CASSLGSLNTEAFF. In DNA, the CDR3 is TGTGCCAGCAGCCTCGGGTCTTTGAACACTGAAGCTTTCTTT.

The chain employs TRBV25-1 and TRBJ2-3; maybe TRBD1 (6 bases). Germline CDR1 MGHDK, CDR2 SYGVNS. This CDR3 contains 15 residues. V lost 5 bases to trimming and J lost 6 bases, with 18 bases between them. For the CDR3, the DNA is TGTGCCAGCAGTCGGGCAGGGGATTTTAGCGATACGCAGTATTTT. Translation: CASSRAGDFSDTQYF.

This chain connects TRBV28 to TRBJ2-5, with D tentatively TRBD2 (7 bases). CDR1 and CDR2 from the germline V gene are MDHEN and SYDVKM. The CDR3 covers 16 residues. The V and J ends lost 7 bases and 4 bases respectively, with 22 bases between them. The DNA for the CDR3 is TGTGCCAGCACTAGCCCGGGGGGCTGGAGGGGAGAGACCCAGTACTTC. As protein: CASTSPGGWRGETQYF.

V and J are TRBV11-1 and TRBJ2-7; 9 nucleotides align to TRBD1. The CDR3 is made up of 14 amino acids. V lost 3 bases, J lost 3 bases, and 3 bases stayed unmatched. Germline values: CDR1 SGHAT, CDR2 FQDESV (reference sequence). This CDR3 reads CASSFSTGGYEQYV. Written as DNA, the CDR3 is TGTGCCAGCAGCTTTTCGACAGGGGGCTACGAGCAGTACGTC.

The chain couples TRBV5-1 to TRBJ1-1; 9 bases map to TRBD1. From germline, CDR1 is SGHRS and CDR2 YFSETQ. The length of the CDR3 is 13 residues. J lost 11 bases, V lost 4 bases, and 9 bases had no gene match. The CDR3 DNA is TGCGCCAGCAGCACCTCGACAGGGGGATTTGCTTTCTTT. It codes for CASSTSTGGFAFF. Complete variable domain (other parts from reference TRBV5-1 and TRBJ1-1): KAGVTQTPRYLIKTRGQQVTLSCSPISGHRSVSWYQQTPGQGLQFLFEYFSETQRNKGNFPGRFSGRQFSNSRSEMNVSTLELGDSALYLCASSTSTGGFAFFGQGTRLTVV.

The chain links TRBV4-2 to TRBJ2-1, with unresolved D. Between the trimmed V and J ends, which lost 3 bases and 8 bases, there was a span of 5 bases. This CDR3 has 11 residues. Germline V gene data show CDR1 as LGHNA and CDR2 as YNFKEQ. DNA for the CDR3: TGTGCCAGCAGCCACGGCTATGAGCAGTTCTTC. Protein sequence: CASSHGYEQFF.

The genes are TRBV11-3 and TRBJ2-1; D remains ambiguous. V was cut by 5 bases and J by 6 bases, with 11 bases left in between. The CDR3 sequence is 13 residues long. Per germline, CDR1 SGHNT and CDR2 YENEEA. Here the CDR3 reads CASSRNLGNEQFF. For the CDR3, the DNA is TGTGCCAGCAGCCGGAACTTAGGCAATGAGCAGTTCTTC.

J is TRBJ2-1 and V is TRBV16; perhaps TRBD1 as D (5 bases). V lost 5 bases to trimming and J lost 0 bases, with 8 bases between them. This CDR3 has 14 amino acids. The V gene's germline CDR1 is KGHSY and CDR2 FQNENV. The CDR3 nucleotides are TGTGCCAGCAGCGAAGGACACTCCTACAATGAGCAGTTCTTC. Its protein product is CASSEGHSYNEQFF.

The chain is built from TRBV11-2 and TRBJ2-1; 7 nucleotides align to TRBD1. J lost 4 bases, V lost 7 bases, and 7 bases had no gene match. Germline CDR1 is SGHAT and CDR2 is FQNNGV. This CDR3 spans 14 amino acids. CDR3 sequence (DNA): TGTGCCAGCAACCCCGGGACAGCTTACAATGAGCAGTTCTTC. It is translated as CASNPGTAYNEQFF. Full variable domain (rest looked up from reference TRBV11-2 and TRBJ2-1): EAGVAQSPRYKIIEKRQSVAFWCNPISGHATLYWYQQILGQGPKLLIQFQNNGVVDDSQLPKDRFSAERLKGVDSTLKIQPAKLEDSAVYLCASNPGTAYNEQFFGPGTRLTVL.

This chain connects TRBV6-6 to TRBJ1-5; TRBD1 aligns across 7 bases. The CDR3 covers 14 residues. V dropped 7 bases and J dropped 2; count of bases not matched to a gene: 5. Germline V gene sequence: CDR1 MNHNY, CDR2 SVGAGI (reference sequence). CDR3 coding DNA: TGTGCCAGCAAGAGGGGGCTGGGCAATCAGCCCCAGCATTTT. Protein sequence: CASKRGLGNQPQHF.

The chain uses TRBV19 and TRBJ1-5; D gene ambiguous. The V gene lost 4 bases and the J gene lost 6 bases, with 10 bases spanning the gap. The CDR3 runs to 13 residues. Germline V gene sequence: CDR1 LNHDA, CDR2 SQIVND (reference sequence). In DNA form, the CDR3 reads TGTGCCAGTAGTAGCCGCGTGGGTCAGCCCCAGCATTTT. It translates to CASSSRVGQPQHF.

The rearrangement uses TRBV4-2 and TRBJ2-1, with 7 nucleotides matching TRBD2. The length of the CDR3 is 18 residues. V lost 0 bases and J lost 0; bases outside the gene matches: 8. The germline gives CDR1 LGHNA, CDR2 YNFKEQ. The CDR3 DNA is TGTGCCAGCAGCCAAGATCGGGCCGGGGGGAGCTCCTACAATGAGCAGTTCTTC. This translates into CASSQDRAGGSSYNEQFF.

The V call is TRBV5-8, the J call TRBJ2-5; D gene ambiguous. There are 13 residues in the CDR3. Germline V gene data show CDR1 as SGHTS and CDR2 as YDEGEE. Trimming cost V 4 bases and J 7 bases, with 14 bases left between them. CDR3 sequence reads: CASSRTDELTQYF. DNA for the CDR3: TGTGCCAGCAGCCGGACGGACGAATTGACCCAGTACTTC.

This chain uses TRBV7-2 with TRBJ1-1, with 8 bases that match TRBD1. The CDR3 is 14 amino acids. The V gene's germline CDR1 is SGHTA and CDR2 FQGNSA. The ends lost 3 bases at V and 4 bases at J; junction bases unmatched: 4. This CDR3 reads CASSFPGGRTEAFF. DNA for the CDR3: TGTGCCAGCAGCTTTCCAGGGGGCCGCACTGAAGCTTTCTTT.

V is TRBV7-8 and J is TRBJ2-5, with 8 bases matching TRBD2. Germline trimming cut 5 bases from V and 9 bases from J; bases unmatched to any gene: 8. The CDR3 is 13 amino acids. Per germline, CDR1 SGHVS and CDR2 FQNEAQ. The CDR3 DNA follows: TGTGCCAGCAGCCTCGGGAGGGCCTTCCCCCAGTACTTC. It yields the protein CASSLGRAFPQYF.